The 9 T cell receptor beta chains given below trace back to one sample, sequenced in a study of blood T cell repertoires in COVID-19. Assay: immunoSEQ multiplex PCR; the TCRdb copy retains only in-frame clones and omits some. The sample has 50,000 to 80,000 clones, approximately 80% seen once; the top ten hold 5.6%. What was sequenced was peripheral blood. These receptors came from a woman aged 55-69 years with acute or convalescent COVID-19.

The CDR3, as DNA: TGTGCCAGCAGCTCCGGGGGGGCGCTTAGTCCTGAAGCTTTCTTT. Translation: CASSSGGALSPEAFF. This chain links TRBV7-9 with TRBJ1-1, with D possibly TRBD1 on 6 matching bases. Germline loops: CDR1 SEHNR, CDR2 FQNEAQ (reference sequence). The CDR3 contains 15 residues. Deletions cut 4 bases from V and 6 bases from J, with 18 bases between.

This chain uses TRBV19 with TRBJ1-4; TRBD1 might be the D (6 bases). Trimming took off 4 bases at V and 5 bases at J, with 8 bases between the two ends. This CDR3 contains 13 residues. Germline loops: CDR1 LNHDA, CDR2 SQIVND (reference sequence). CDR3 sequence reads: CASSKTGNEKLFF. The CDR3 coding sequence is TGTGCCAGTAGTAAAACAGGGAATGAAAAACTGTTTTTT.

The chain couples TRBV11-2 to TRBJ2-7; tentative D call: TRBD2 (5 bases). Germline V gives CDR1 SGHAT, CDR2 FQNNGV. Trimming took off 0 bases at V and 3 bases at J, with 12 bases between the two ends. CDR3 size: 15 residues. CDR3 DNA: TGTGCCAGCAGCTTAGATCCGAGCGGCTACTACGAGCAGTACTTC. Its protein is CASSLDPSGYYEQYF. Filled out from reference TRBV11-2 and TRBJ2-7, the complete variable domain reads EAGVAQSPRYKIIEKRQSVAFWCNPISGHATLYWYQQILGQGPKLLIQFQNNGVVDDSQLPKDRFSAERLKGVDSTLKIQPAKLEDSAVYLCASSLDPSGYYEQYFGPGTRLTVT.

The CDR3 DNA follows: TGCGCCAGCAGCCAAGAAGTGGACAGGCCAAACTATGGCTACACCTTC. Residues: CASSQEVDRPNYGYTF. The chain joins TRBV4-1 to TRBJ1-2; 7 positions match TRBD1. Germline V gene data show CDR1 as MGHRA and CDR2 as YSYEKL. The CDR3 totals 16 residues. Trimming removed 0 bases from V and 2 bases from J; junction bases left unmatched: 6.

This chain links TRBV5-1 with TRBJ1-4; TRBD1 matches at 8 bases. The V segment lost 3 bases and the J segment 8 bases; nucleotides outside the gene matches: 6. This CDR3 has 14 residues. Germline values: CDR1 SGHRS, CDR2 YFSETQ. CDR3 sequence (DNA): TGCGCCAGCAGCTATATGGACAGGGCCGAAAAACTGTTTTTT. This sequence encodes CASSYMDRAEKLFF.

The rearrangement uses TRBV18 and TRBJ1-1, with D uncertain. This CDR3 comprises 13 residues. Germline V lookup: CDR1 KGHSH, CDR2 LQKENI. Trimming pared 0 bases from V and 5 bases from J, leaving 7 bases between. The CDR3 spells CASSPPVATEAFF. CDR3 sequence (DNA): TGTGCCAGCTCACCACCTGTAGCGACTGAAGCTTTCTTT.

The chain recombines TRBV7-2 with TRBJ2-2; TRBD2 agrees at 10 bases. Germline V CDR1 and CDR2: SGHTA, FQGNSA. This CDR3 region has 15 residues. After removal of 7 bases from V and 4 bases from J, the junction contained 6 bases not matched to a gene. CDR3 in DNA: TGTGCCAGCACCTCTACTAGCGGGGTCACCGGGGAGCTGTTTTTT. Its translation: CASTSTSGVTGELFF.

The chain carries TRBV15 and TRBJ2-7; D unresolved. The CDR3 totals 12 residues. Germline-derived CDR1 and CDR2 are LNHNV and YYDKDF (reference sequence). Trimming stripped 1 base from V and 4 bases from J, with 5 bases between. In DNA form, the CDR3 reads TGTGCCACCAGCAGAGTCGGTTACGAGCAGTACTTC. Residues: CATSRVGYEQYF.

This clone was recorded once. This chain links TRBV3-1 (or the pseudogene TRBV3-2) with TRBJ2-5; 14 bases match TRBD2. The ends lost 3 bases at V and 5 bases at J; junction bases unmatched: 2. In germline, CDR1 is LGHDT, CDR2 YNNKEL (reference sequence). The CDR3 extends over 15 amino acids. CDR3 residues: CASSQGLAGVETQYF. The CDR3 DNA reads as TGTGCCAGCAGCCAGGGACTAGCGGGGGTCGAGACCCAGTACTTC.